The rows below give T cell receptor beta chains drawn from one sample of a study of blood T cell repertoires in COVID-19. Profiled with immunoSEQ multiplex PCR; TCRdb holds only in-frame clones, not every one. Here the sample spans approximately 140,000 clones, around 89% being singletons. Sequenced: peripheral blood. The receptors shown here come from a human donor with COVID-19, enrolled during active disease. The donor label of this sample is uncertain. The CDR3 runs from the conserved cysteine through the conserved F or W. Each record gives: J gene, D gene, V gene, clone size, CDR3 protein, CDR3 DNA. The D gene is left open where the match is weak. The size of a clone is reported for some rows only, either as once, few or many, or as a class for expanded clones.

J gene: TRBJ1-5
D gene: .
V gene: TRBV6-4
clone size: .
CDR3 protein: CASSEGPNQPQHF
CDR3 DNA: TGTGCCAGCAGTGAGGGCCCCAATCAGCCCCAGCATTTT

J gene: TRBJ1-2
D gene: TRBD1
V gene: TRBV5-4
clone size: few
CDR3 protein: CASSLSGGTFGYTF
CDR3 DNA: TGTGCCAGCAGCCTCTCAGGGGGAACGTTTGGCTACACCTTC

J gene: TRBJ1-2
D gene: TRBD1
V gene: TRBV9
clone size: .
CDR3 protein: CASSAGQGAYGYTF
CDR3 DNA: TGTGCCAGCAGCGCGGGACAGGGTGCCTATGGCTACACCTTC

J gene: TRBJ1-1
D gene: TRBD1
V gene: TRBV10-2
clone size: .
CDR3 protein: CASSEFLRGPDLFAFF
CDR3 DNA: TGCGCCAGCAGTGAGTTTTTGAGGGGGCCCGACCTCTTTGCTTTCTTT

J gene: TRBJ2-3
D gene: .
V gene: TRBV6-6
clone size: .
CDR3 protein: CASSEYRDTDTQYF
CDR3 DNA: TGTGCCAGCAGTGAGTACAGGGACACAGATACGCAGTATTTT

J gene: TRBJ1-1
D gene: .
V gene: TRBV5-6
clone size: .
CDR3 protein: CASSPQGSEAFF
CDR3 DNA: TGTGCCAGCAGCCCACAGGGATCCGAAGCTTTCTTT

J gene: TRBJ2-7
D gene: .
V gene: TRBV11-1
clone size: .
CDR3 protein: CAISDSTYEQYF
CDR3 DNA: TGTGCCATTTCGGACTCGACCTACGAGCAGTACTTC

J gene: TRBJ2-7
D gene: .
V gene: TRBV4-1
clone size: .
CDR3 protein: CASSQDRAHYEQYF
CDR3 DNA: TGCGCCAGCAGCCAAGACAGGGCCCACTACGAGCAGTACTTC

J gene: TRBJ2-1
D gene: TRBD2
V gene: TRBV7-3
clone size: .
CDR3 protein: CASSPGIAGGNEQFF
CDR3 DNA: TGTGCCAGCAGCCCCGGGATAGCGGGAGGCAATGAGCAGTTCTTC

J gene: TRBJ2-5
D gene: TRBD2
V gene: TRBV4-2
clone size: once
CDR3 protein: CASSQESGGQETQYF
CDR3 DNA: TGTGCCAGCAGCCAAGAAAGCGGGGGCCAAGAGACCCAGTACTTC

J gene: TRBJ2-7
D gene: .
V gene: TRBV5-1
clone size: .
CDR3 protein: CASSRQAGWDEQYF
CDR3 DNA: TGCGCCAGCAGCCGACAGGCAGGTTGGGACGAGCAGTACTTC

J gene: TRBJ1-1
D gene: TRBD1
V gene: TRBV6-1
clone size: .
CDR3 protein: CASSDRWTGVYTEAFF
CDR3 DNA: TGTGCCAGCAGTGACCGATGGACAGGGGTATACACTGAAGCTTTCTTT

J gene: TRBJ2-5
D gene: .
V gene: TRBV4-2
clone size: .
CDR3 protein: CASSQEPLYGGGETQYF
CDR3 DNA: TGTGCCAGCAGCCAAGAACCCCTTTACGGGGGAGGAGAGACCCAGTACTTC